A single sample is the source of the 10 T cell receptor beta chains below, sequenced in a study of T cell changes during pregnancy in multiple sclerosis. The method was immunoSEQ multiplex PCR; TCRdb's version includes in-frame clones alone and lacks a portion of them. The data contain over 90,000 clones, over 85% of them singletons. The material sequenced was peripheral blood, taken after pregnancy. These receptor sequences come from a female donor with multiple sclerosis, enrolled in a pregnancy study.

The J gene is TRBJ1-5, the V gene TRBV19, with 8 bases lining up with TRBD1. Trimming removed 7 bases from V and 3 bases from J; junction bases left unmatched: 8. The germline gives CDR1 LNHDA, CDR2 SQIVND (reference sequence). The CDR3 spans 15 residues. The CDR3 DNA is TGTGCCAGTACCCTGGACAGGGCGGACAATCAGCCCCAGCATTTT. Protein product: CASTLDRADNQPQHF.

The V call is TRBV5-1, the J call TRBJ2-1; 7 bases align to TRBD2. CDR1 SGHRS and CDR2 YFSETQ come from the germline V gene. The V segment lost 1 base and the J segment 4 bases; nucleotides outside the gene matches: 8. This CDR3 comprises 16 residues. In nucleotides, the CDR3 is TGCGCCAGCAGCTTGATTCCGGCTAGCGGTTACAATGAGCAGTTCTTC. Its translation is CASSLIPASGYNEQFF.

This clone has a single count. The rearrangement uses TRBV19 and TRBJ2-3; D not certain. The CDR3 consists of 13 residues. Trimming pared 6 bases from V and 2 bases from J, leaving 9 bases between. CDR1 is LNHDA, CDR2 SQIVND, per germline (reference sequence). The CDR3 region is CASREHLTDTQYF. In DNA form, the CDR3 reads TGTGCCAGTAGAGAACACCTCACAGATACGCAGTATTTT. Combining the CDR3 with reference TRBV19 and TRBJ2-3 gives the whole variable domain DGGITQSPKYLFRKEGQNVTLSCEQNLNHDAMYWYRQDPGQGLRLIYYSQIVNDFQKGDIAEGYSVSREKKESFPLTVTSAQKNPTAFYLCASREHLTDTQYFGPGTRLTVL.

The chain combines TRBV6-5 with TRBJ2-5, with 11 bases lining up with TRBD2. The ends lost 1 base at V and 3 bases at J; junction bases unmatched: 1. Per germline, CDR1 MNHEY and CDR2 SVGAGI. The length of the CDR3 is 15 residues. CDR3 protein: CASSYLAGGEETQYF. The CDR3 coding sequence is TGTGCCAGCAGTTACTTAGCGGGAGGGGAAGAGACCCAGTACTTC.

V usage is TRBV9 and J usage is TRBJ2-7; 7 bases fit TRBD2. Unmatched junction bases numbered 2, after V lost 0 bases and J lost 2 bases. Germline lookup yields CDR1 SGDLS and CDR2 YYNGEE. The CDR3 has 14 amino acids. The CDR3 DNA follows: TGTGCCAGCAGCGTAGGAGCGGGACCCTACGAGCAGTACTTC. The encoded protein is CASSVGAGPYEQYF.

This clone has only a few counts. The chain recombines TRBV14 with TRBJ2-7; tentative D call: TRBD2 (6 bases). The CDR3 is made up of 15 amino acids. The germline V gene encodes CDR1 SGHDN and CDR2 FVKESK. Between the trimmed V and J ends, which lost 4 bases and 2 bases, there was a span of 15 bases. CDR3 coding DNA: TGTGCCAGCAGCCGCAAAGGGACGGGGGCCTACGAGCAGTACTTC. It encodes CASSRKGTGAYEQYF. The full variable domain, completed using reference TRBV14 and TRBJ2-7, is EAGVTQFPSHSVIEKGQTVTLRCDPISGHDNLYWYRRVMGKEIKFLLHFVKESKQDESGMPNNRFLAERTGGTYSTLKVQPAELEDSGVYFCASSRKGTGAYEQYFGPGTRLTVT.

This rearrangement joins TRBV18 to TRBJ2-7, with 7 bases identical to TRBD1. CDR3 length equals 13 residues. Trimming at V came to 3 bases and at J to 3 bases, leaving 2 bases not matched to a gene. The germline V gene has CDR1 KGHSH and CDR2 LQKENI. The CDR3 loop is CASSPGQNYEQYF. CDR3 DNA sequence: TGTGCCAGCTCACCGGGACAGAACTACGAGCAGTACTTC.

This chain joins TRBV7-6 and TRBJ1-3; D is uncertain. Trimming shortened V by 5 bases and J by 2 bases, and 10 bases separated the two germline ends. Per the germline V gene, CDR1 is SGHVS and CDR2 is FNYEAQ. The CDR3 covers 14 residues. CDR3 nucleotides: TGTGCCAGCAGCCGTGGTGGGCCTGGAAACACCATATATTTT. It translates to CASSRGGPGNTIYF. Complete variable domain (other parts from reference TRBV7-6 and TRBJ1-3): GAGVSQSPRYKVTKRGQDVALRCDPISGHVSLYWYRQALGQGPEFLTYFNYEAQQDKSGLPNDRFSAERPEGSISTLTIQRTEQRDSAMYRCASSRGGPGNTIYFGEGSWLTVV.

V usage is TRBV4-2 and J usage is TRBJ1-1; tentative D call: TRBD1 (5 bases). The CDR3 length is 16 residues. Trimming left V 1 base short and J 1 base short, with 13 bases between. Germline loops: CDR1 LGHNA, CDR2 YNFKEQ. The CDR3 is CASSQGAQGWNTEAFF. DNA for the CDR3: TGTGCCAGCAGCCAAGGGGCCCAGGGTTGGAACACTGAAGCTTTCTTT.

This clone has only one observation. The chain uses TRBV2 and TRBJ2-7, with 8 nucleotides matching TRBD2. The ends lost 6 bases at V and 3 bases at J; junction bases unmatched: 7. Germline loops: CDR1 SNHLY, CDR2 FYNNEI. This CDR3 spans 14 amino acids. CDR3 loop: CASSIAGKGYEQYF. The CDR3 coding sequence is TGTGCCAGCAGCATAGCGGGAAAAGGCTACGAGCAGTACTTC.